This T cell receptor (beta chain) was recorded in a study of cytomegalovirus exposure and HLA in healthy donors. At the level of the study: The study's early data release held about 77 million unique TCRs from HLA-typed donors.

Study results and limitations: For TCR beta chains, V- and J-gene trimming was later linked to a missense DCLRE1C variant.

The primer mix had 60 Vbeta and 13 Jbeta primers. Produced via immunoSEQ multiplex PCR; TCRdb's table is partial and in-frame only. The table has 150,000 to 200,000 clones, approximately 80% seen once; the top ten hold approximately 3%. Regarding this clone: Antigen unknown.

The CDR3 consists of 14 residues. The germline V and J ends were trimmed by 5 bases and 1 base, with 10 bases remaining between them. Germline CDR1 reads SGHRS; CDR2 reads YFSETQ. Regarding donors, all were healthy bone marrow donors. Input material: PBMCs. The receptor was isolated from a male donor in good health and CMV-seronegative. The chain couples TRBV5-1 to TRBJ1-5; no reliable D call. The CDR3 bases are TGCGCCAGCAGACTGACACCGAGCAATCAGCCCCAGCATTTT. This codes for CASRLTPSNQPQHF.